This T cell receptor (beta chain) was found in a study of Graves' ophthalmopathy and Graves' hyperthyroidism. Amplified material comprised TCR beta CDR3 regions derived from RNA transcripts. Second-round multiplex PCR came after first-round RT-PCR with HTBI primers. One entry per CDR3 protein results from TCRdb running MiXCR on the multiplex PCR reads. Of about 660,000 distinct CDR3 sequences in the sample, about 40% were seen once. This clonotype was seen many times. Trimming removed 6 bases at V and 5 bases at J, with 13 bases between. Looked up from germline, CDR1 is DFQATT and CDR2 is SNEGSKA (reference sequence). The CDR3 extends over 12 amino acids.

The chain couples TRBV20-1 to TRBJ1-1; D call uncertain. The sample taken for sequencing was peripheral blood. The sequence derives from an adult man with Graves' ophthalmopathy. CDR3 DNA: TGCAGTGCCCCACCGCCAGGTACTGAAGCTTTCTTT. Translated, it gives CSAPPPGTEAFF.